Each of the 27 T cell receptor beta chains below was sequenced from the same sample in a study of T cells after posttransplantation cyclophosphamide. The table came from immunoSEQ multiplex PCR; TCRdb's copy has only in-frame clones and leaves some out. This sample shows 23,000 or so clones and no singletons; about 1.8% rests with the ten largest. A marrow graft followed busulfan-fludarabine conditioning, with cyclophosphamide on days +3 and +4. This specimen was PBMCs, taken after allogeneic stem cell transplant with posttransplant cyclophosphamide. The receptors here all came from a male patient between 18 and 35 years old who received an allogeneic stem cell transplant from a related donor, was CMV-positive, and had no GVHD. The graft donor may account for some of the T cells.

This clone was found a few times. This sequence joins TRBV9 and TRBJ2-5, with 8 bases lining up with TRBD2. The end of the DNA fits TRBJ2-7 better, so the J call may be wrong. Germline CDR1 is SGDLS and CDR2 is YYNGEE. This CDR3 is 13 amino acids long. The CDR3: CASSSGAGYEQYF. DNA of the CDR3: TGTGCCAGCAGTAGCGGGGCTGGCTACGAGCAGTACTTC.

This clone was seen many times. The chain is built from TRBV9 and TRBJ1-2; 7 positions match TRBD1. Per germline, CDR1 SGDLS and CDR2 YYNGEE. The CDR3 consists of 13 residues. The junction had 4 bases not matched to a gene; V was cut back by 4 bases and J by 4 bases. CDR3 sequence reads: CASSLRQGYGYTF. The CDR3 region has the DNA TGTGCCAGCAGCTTAAGACAGGGCTATGGCTACACCTTC.

This clone was seen a few times. This sequence joins TRBV9 and TRBJ2-3; 15 positions match TRBD2. Germline CDR1 and CDR2: SGDLS and YYNGEE. This CDR3 has 18 residues. With 3 bases clipped from V and 5 bases from J, the junction kept 10 bases outside the gene matches. The CDR3 DNA sequence: TGTGCCAGCAGCGCCGGGACTAGCGGGAGGACCACACAAGATACGCAGTATTTT. This sequence encodes CASSAGTSGRTTQDTQYF.

This clone has at least ten counts. This chain joins TRBV9 and TRBJ2-3; TRBD2 aligns across 7 bases. Germline V CDR1 and CDR2: SGDLS, YYNGEE. This CDR3 region has 17 residues. J gave up 1 base and V 0 bases, and 8 bases lay outside the gene matches. CDR3 nucleotide sequence: TGTGCCAGCAGCGTAGGAGGTCGCGGGGGTCGCACAGATACGCAGTATTTT. Translated, it gives CASSVGGRGGRTDTQYF.

This clone was observed many times. The chain links TRBV7-3 to TRBJ2-2; 9 nucleotides align to TRBD1. The J segment lost 4 bases and the V segment lost 4 bases, leaving 7 bases of the junction unmatched. CDR3 size: 16 residues. Germline CDR1 is SGHTA and CDR2 is FQGTGA. CDR3 in amino acids: CASSSGRTGATGELFF. CDR3 sequence (DNA): TGTGCCAGCAGCTCAGGGAGGACAGGGGCCACCGGGGAGCTGTTTTTT.

This clone has ten or more counts. The rearrangement uses TRBV4-2 and TRBJ2-7; TRBD2 might be the D (5 bases). This CDR3 spans 17 amino acids. Germline V gene data show CDR1 as LGHNA and CDR2 as YNFKEQ. V was pared by 1 base and J by 3 bases, with 19 bases between. The CDR3 bases are TGTGCCAGCAGCCAAGTAAGGTCTTCCACGGCGGGCTACGAGCAGTACTTC. Translated: CASSQVRSSTAGYEQYF.

This clone was counted ten times or more. This sequence joins TRBV6-5 and TRBJ2-5; a weak D match, TRBD1 (6 bases). Trimming removed 2 bases at V and 4 bases at J, with 14 bases between. The CDR3 length is 15 residues. Germline values: CDR1 MNHEY, CDR2 SVGAGI. In DNA, the CDR3 is TGTGCCAGCAGTTACGGGCAGGGGATAGGAGAGACCCAGTACTTC. Its protein is CASSYGQGIGETQYF.

This clone has at least ten counts. The rearrangement joins TRBV27 to TRBJ1-5, with D tentatively TRBD1 (6 bases). In germline, CDR1 is MNHEY, CDR2 SMNVEV (reference sequence). The length of the CDR3 is 13 residues. Deletions cut 0 bases from V and 9 bases from J, with 9 bases between. The CDR3, as DNA: TGTGCCAGCAGTTTATCGGGGGCTTCGCCCCAGCATTTT. Translated, it gives CASSLSGASPQHF.

The sample holds many counts of this clone. The chain carries TRBV27 and TRBJ1-1; 8 bases match TRBD1. The ends lost 3 bases at V and 4 bases at J; junction bases unmatched: 10. Germline V gives CDR1 MNHEY, CDR2 SMNVEV (reference sequence). This CDR3 spans 16 amino acids. The CDR3 protein is CASSFRQGTYGTEAFF. DNA for the CDR3: TGTGCCAGCAGTTTTCGACAGGGGACGTATGGCACTGAAGCTTTCTTT.

This clone was counted ten times or more. The chain links TRBV5-1 to TRBJ2-5, with 7 bases matching TRBD1. The junction had 5 bases not matched to a gene; V was cut back by 4 bases and J by 5 bases. This CDR3 has 13 amino acids. Germline V gene lookup returns CDR1 SGHRS and CDR2 YFSETQ. CDR3 bases: TGCGCCAGCAGCCCATACAGGGGTGAGACCCAGTACTTC. It translates to CASSPYRGETQYF. Full variable domain (missing parts from reference TRBV5-1 and TRBJ2-5): KAGVTQTPRYLIKTRGQQVTLSCSPISGHRSVSWYQQTPGQGLQFLFEYFSETQRNKGNFPGRFSGRQFSNSRSEMNVSTLELGDSALYLCASSPYRGETQYFGPGTRLLVL.

At least ten counts were recorded for this clone. The DNA of the CDR3 is TGTGCCAGCAGCACACGTCACTTCCGGGACACCTTAACCTACGAGCAGTACTTC. It translates to CASSTRHFRDTLTYEQYF. The rearrangement joins TRBV5-5 to TRBJ2-7; D might be TRBD1 (6 bases). Trimming stripped 4 bases from V and 2 bases from J, with 25 bases between. Germline loops: CDR1 SGHKS, CDR2 YYEKEE (reference sequence). The CDR3 extends over 18 amino acids.

This clone came up many times. The chain employs TRBV29-1 and TRBJ2-3, with 9 bases lining up with TRBD1. The CDR3 consists of 16 residues. The germline V gene encodes CDR1 SQVTM and CDR2 ANQGSEA. V lost 3 bases, J lost 4 bases, and 11 bases stayed unmatched. CDR3 in DNA: TGCAGCGTTGATCTCATAGGACAGGGGATTTCAGATACGCAGTATTTT. Its protein is CSVDLIGQGISDTQYF.

This clone appeared many times. V and J are TRBV28 and TRBJ2-5, with TRBD1 matching over 7 bases. From germline, CDR1 is MDHEN and CDR2 SYDVKM. V trimming: 3 bases; J trimming: 3 bases; junction bases outside the gene matches: 13. The CDR3 is made up of 17 amino acids. CDR3 sequence: CASSFLRFGRGKETQYF. The CDR3 DNA sequence: TGTGCCAGCAGTTTTTTGCGTTTCGGCAGGGGGAAAGAGACCCAGTACTTC. Complete variable domain (other parts from reference TRBV28 and TRBJ2-5): DVKVTQSSRYLVKRTGEKVFLECVQDMDHENMFWYRQDPGLGLRLIYFSYDVKMKEKGDIPEGYSVSREKKERFSLILESASTNQTSMYLCASSFLRFGRGKETQYFGPGTRLLVL.

There are many counts of this clone. V usage is TRBV5-5 and J usage is TRBJ2-5; D may be TRBD1 (6 bases). The CDR3 is made up of 13 amino acids. V dropped 3 bases and J dropped 5 bases, with 11 bases sitting between them. Germline lookup yields CDR1 SGHKS and CDR2 YYEKEE (reference sequence). The CDR3 region is CASSSRDTETQYF. Here the CDR3 DNA reads TGTGCCAGCAGCTCCCGGGACACTGAGACCCAGTACTTC.

This clone was detected a few times. The chain employs TRBV4-2 and TRBJ1-6, with unresolved D. The V gene lost 6 bases and the J gene lost 7 bases, with 13 bases spanning the gap. CDR3 length: 14 amino acids. The germline V gene has CDR1 LGHNA and CDR2 YNFKEQ. As DNA, the CDR3 is TGTGCCAGCAGAGAACCATCGGAGAATTCACCCCTCCACTTT. It encodes CASREPSENSPLHF.

The sample holds many counts of this clone. This sequence joins TRBV5-5 and TRBJ1-5; D not resolved. This CDR3 region has 15 residues. Trimming removed 1 base at V and 5 bases at J, with 13 bases between. Germline V gene data show CDR1 as SGHKS and CDR2 as YYEKEE (reference sequence). CDR3 in amino acids: CASSLSGSRDQPQHF. The DNA for the CDR3 is TGTGCCAGCAGCTTGTCGGGGTCCCGGGATCAGCCCCAGCATTTT.

In its sample, this clone was seen many times. This chain connects TRBV28 to TRBJ2-7; 7 bases map to TRBD1. The CDR3 is 15 amino acids. Germline V CDR1 and CDR2: MDHEN, SYDVKM. The trim removed 5 bases at V and 0 bases at J, leaving 7 bases unmatched. CDR3 residues: CASSPMDRFSYEQYF. As DNA, the CDR3 is TGTGCCAGCAGTCCCATGGACAGGTTCTCCTACGAGCAGTACTTC.

This clone was seen repeatedly, ten times or more. The chain couples TRBV7-9 to TRBJ1-5, with TRBD1 matching over 7 bases. The CDR3 has 12 residues. Per the germline V gene, CDR1 is SEHNR and CDR2 is FQNEAQ (reference sequence). V gave up 6 bases and J gave up 6 bases; unmatched junction bases: 2. The DNA of the CDR3 is TGTGCCAGCAGGGGGGACAGTCAGCCCCAGCATTTT. This encodes CASRGDSQPQHF.

The sample holds many counts of this clone. The J gene is TRBJ2-2, the V gene TRBV9, with TRBD2 as a possible D gene (5 bases). Looked up from germline, CDR1 is SGDLS and CDR2 is YYNGEE. The CDR3 consists of 15 residues. The ends were cut back, 2 bases at V and 5 bases at J, with 13 bases in the middle. The CDR3 sequence is CASSVQPGSTGELFF. The CDR3 bases are TGTGCCAGCAGCGTCCAGCCTGGGAGTACCGGGGAGCTGTTTTTT.

Ten or more counts support this clone. The V and J genes are TRBV7-2 and TRBJ2-7; TRBD2 agrees at 8 bases. Looked up from germline, CDR1 is SGHTA and CDR2 is FQGNSA. The V gene end was trimmed by 5 bases and the J gene end by 4 bases; junction bases not matched to a gene: 10. The CDR3 is made up of 15 amino acids. The CDR3 spells CASSRTLAGSYEQYF. For the CDR3, the DNA is TGTGCCAGCAGCCGGACTCTAGCGGGCAGTTACGAGCAGTACTTC. Drawing the rest from reference TRBV7-2 and TRBJ2-7, the complete variable domain is GAGVSQSPSNKVTEKGKDVELRCDPISGHTALYWYRQSLGQGLEFLIYFQGNSAPDKSGLPSDRFSAERTGGSVSTLTIQRTQQEDSAVYLCASSRTLAGSYEQYFGPGTRLTVT.

Ten or more counts support this clone. This chain joins TRBV6-5 and TRBJ1-5; 9 positions match TRBD1. The germline V gene has CDR1 MNHEY and CDR2 SVGAGI. V was clipped by 5 bases and J by 6 bases; unmatched bases: 2. CDR3 length: 13 amino acids. The CDR3 spells CASSLDRGQPQHF. The CDR3 nucleotides read TGTGCCAGCAGTCTGGACAGGGGTCAGCCCCAGCATTTT.

A few counts support this clone. This sequence joins TRBV9 and TRBJ2-4; D not certain. This CDR3 has 14 amino acids. CDR1 is SGDLS and CDR2 is YYNGEE in the germline V gene. Trimming stripped 0 bases from V and 3 bases from J, with 7 bases between. CDR3 loop: CASSVGGGKNIQYF. In DNA form, the CDR3 reads TGTGCCAGCAGCGTAGGAGGCGGCAAAAACATTCAGTACTTC.

This clone was counted many times. V and J are TRBV4-1 and TRBJ2-2, with a weak D call TRBD2 (6 bases). The CDR3 length is 15 residues. Germline V gives CDR1 MGHRA, CDR2 YSYEKL. Trimming took 5 bases from V and 3 from J, leaving 13 bases between them. DNA of the CDR3: TGCGCCAGCAGCAACCGGGACTCTCACACCGGGGAGCTGTTTTTT. Its translation is CASSNRDSHTGELFF.

This clone was observed at least ten times. The chain combines TRBV28 with TRBJ2-2; D ambiguous. The germline gives CDR1 MDHEN, CDR2 SYDVKM. The CDR3 extends over 13 amino acids. V dropped 3 bases and J dropped 10 bases, with 12 bases sitting between them. CDR3 sequence (DNA): TGTGCCAGCAGTTTTGGAGCCCTAGTGGAGCTGTTTTTT. Protein: CASSFGALVELFF.

The table lists this clone with many counts. The chain uses TRBV7-9 and TRBJ2-5; 7 bases map to TRBD1. Germline CDR1 SEHNR, CDR2 FQNEAQ (reference sequence). The CDR3 has 14 residues. Trimming removed 5 bases from V and 2 bases from J; junction bases left unmatched: 5. The CDR3 region is CASSPRGQQETQYF. CDR3 DNA sequence: TGTGCCAGCAGCCCCCGGGGACAGCAAGAGACCCAGTACTTC.

At least ten counts were recorded for this clone. The rearrangement joins TRBV4-1 to TRBJ1-3, with D possibly TRBD1 on 6 matching bases. Germline CDR1 is MGHRA and CDR2 is YSYEKL. The CDR3 consists of 16 residues. V was pared by 4 bases and J by 0 bases, with 13 bases between. CDR3 loop: CASSRQTGISGNTIYF. The CDR3 DNA reads as TGCGCCAGCAGCCGACAGACAGGCATCTCTGGAAACACCATATATTTT.

There are many counts of this clone. The J gene is TRBJ2-7, the V gene TRBV28; 11 bases are a match to TRBD1. CDR1 and CDR2 from the germline V gene are MDHEN and SYDVKM. V shed 5 bases, J shed 2 bases, and the junction held 5 bases outside the gene matches. The length of the CDR3 is 15 residues. DNA for the CDR3: TGTGCCAGCAGTACCCAGGGACAGGGGGCCTACGAGCAGTACTTC. Translating it yields CASSTQGQGAYEQYF.